These 30 T cell receptor beta chains share one sample of origin, sequenced in a study of CD8 T cells in Susac syndrome. Random hexamers were used to reverse transcribe an amount of about 0.5 to 1 ug RNA. MiXCR was run by TCRdb on the immunoSEQ multiplex PCR reads, yielding one entry per CDR3 protein. The sample lists around 170,000 distinct CDR3 sequences, 85% to 95% occurring once. Sequencing was carried out using CD4+ T cells from PBMCs. These receptors were obtained from a human donor with Susac syndrome.

This chain connects TRBV7-6 to TRBJ2-1; D unresolved. This CDR3 is built from 12 residues. From germline, CDR1 is SGHVS and CDR2 FNYEAQ. V lost 2 bases, J lost 10 bases, and 9 bases lay in between. CDR3 amino acids: CASSLRLGEQFF. CDR3 nucleotides: TGTGCCAGCAGCTTACGACTGGGGGAGCAGTTCTTC. Together with reference TRBV7-6 and TRBJ2-1, the CDR3 gives the full variable domain: GAGVSQSPRYKVTKRGQDVALRCDPISGHVSLYWYRQALGQGPEFLTYFNYEAQQDKSGLPNDRFSAERPEGSISTLTIQRTEQRDSAMYRCASSLRLGEQFFGPGTRLTVL.

The chain carries TRBV3-1 and TRBJ2-1; 15 bases map to TRBD2. Germline trimming cut 2 bases from V and 0 bases from J; bases unmatched to any gene: 5. The CDR3 runs to 19 residues. Germline CDR1 LGHDT, CDR2 YNNKEL (reference sequence). CDR3 nucleotide sequence: TGTGCCAGCAGCCAATTGGGACTAGCGGGGGGATCCTCCTACAATGAGCAGTTCTTC. Residues: CASSQLGLAGGSSYNEQFF.

The chain combines TRBV20-1 with TRBJ2-7; 7 positions agree with TRBD1. Germline V gives CDR1 DFQATT, CDR2 SNEGSKA (reference sequence). V trimming: 0 bases; J trimming: 1 base; junction bases outside the gene matches: 6. The CDR3 is made up of 15 amino acids. CDR3 coding DNA: TGCAGTGCTAGAGACAGACAGGGCAGGTCCTACGAGCAGTACTTC. Protein sequence: CSARDRQGRSYEQYF.

J is TRBJ2-3 and V is TRBV30; 8 bases match TRBD2. The CDR3 has 17 residues. The ends lost 4 bases at V and 2 bases at J; junction bases unmatched: 14. The germline V gene has CDR1 GTSNPN and CDR2 SVGIG (reference sequence). CDR3 bases: TGTGCCTGGAACAGCGGGGGCCAGACGGCTTTCACAGATACGCAGTATTTT. Encoded protein: CAWNSGGQTAFTDTQYF.

The chain combines TRBV20-1 with TRBJ2-7, with TRBD1 matching over 8 bases. CDR3 length: 12 amino acids. V shed 6 bases, J shed 5 bases, and the junction held 6 bases outside the gene matches. CDR1 is DFQATT and CDR2 is SNEGSKA in the germline V gene (reference sequence). The DNA of the CDR3 is TGCAGTGCGGAAGCAGGGGGCCACGAGCAGTACTTC. Translating gives CSAEAGGHEQYF.

The CDR3 region is CASSFAGSGGFSYNEQFF. The CDR3 DNA is TGTGCCAGCAGTTTCGCAGGGAGCGGGGGTTTCTCCTACAATGAGCAGTTCTTC. The chain combines TRBV27 with TRBJ2-1; TRBD2 agrees at 8 bases. The junction had 10 bases not matched to a gene; V was cut back by 3 bases and J by 0 bases. Germline CDR1 and CDR2: MNHEY and SMNVEV (reference sequence). The CDR3 length is 18 residues.

The chain joins TRBV29-1 to TRBJ1-2; 9 bases line up with TRBD1. Germline-derived CDR1 and CDR2 are SQVTM and ANQGSEA. CDR3 length equals 13 residues. V shed 7 bases, J shed 6 bases, and the junction held 9 bases outside the gene matches. The CDR3 region is CSADHGTGHGYTF. The CDR3 region has the DNA TGCAGCGCCGACCACGGGACAGGGCATGGCTACACCTTC.

The chain joins TRBV6-1 to TRBJ1-6; TRBD1 might be the D (5 bases). Germline loops: CDR1 MNHNS, CDR2 SASEGT. The CDR3 runs 18 residues. With 6 bases removed from V and 0 bases from J, the gap between germline ends came to 18 bases. The CDR3 coding sequence is TGTGCCAGCAGACCCACGGGGACCTCTAACTCCTATAATTCACCCCTCCACTTT. Translation gives CASRPTGTSNSYNSPLHF.

The chain carries TRBV30 and TRBJ1-2; D possibly corresponds to TRBD1 (6 bases). CDR3 size: 15 residues. The germline V gene has CDR1 GTSNPN and CDR2 SVGIG (reference sequence). V lost 2 bases, J lost 4 bases, and 17 bases lay in between. The CDR3 nucleotides read TGTGCCTGGAGTTTGGGGGGGCAGAGAAGCTATGGCTACACCTTC. It specifies CAWSLGGQRSYGYTF.

V is TRBV5-6 and J is TRBJ2-2, with a weak D call TRBD2 (6 bases). This CDR3 comprises 16 residues. The V gene lost 2 bases and the J gene lost 4 bases, with 15 bases spanning the gap. Germline CDR1 and CDR2: SGHDT and YYEEEE. In DNA form, the CDR3 reads TGTGCCAGCAGCTTTTCCCTGGGGCGGGGCACCGGGGAGCTGTTTTTT. This sequence encodes CASSFSLGRGTGELFF.

The V and J genes are TRBV29-1 and TRBJ1-3, with D unclear. The germline V gene has CDR1 SQVTM and CDR2 ANQGSEA. The CDR3 is 12 amino acids. The V and J ends lost 4 bases and 0 bases respectively, with 4 bases between them. The CDR3 coding sequence is TGCAGCGTTGTGATCTCTGGAAACACCATATATTTT. It specifies CSVVISGNTIYF.

This clonotype was detected only once. The V and J genes are TRBV7-9 and TRBJ1-2; D gene unclear. The CDR3 is made up of 13 amino acids. Trimming left V 0 bases short and J 9 bases short, with 11 bases between. Germline CDR1 and CDR2: SEHNR and FQNEAQ (reference sequence). CDR3 residues: CASSLAGRHRYTF. CDR3 coding DNA: TGTGCCAGCAGCTTAGCGGGCCGACATCGCTACACCTTC.

This clonotype has just one count. J is TRBJ2-3 and V is TRBV7-2; 11 bases fit TRBD2. Germline V lookup: CDR1 SGHTA, CDR2 FQGNSA. Losses at the gene ends were 1 base for V and 5 bases for J; bases not matched to a gene: 8. This CDR3 has 17 residues. The CDR3: CASSLGLAGGSGDTQYF. As DNA, the CDR3 is TGTGCCAGCAGCTTAGGCCTAGCGGGGGGTTCCGGAGATACGCAGTATTTT.

Comment on this clonotype: At one end the junction does not follow the germline gene, possibly because of a read error. This sequence joins TRBV9 and TRBJ2-3; TRBD2 matches 10 bases. The CDR3 covers 16 residues. Germline V gives CDR1 SGDLS, CDR2 YYNGEE. CDR3 loop: CASSISGGRGEDTRYF. The CDR3 DNA follows: TGTGCCAGCAGCATTAGCGGGGGGCGAGGGGAAGATACGCGGTATTTT.

This chain links TRBV7-8 with TRBJ1-5; D might be TRBD1 (5 bases). V dropped 6 bases and J dropped 3 bases, with 12 bases sitting between them. This CDR3 spans 14 amino acids. Per the germline V gene, CDR1 is SGHVS and CDR2 is FQNEAQ. The CDR3 spells CASSLDSPNQPQHF. The CDR3 DNA sequence: TGTGCCAGCAGTCTTGACAGTCCCAATCAGCCCCAGCATTTT.

The chain uses TRBV7-3 and TRBJ2-6; D is unclear. V was shortened by 2 bases and J by 4 bases, with 6 bases between the two germline ends. The CDR3 runs to 14 residues. From germline, CDR1 is SGHTA and CDR2 FQGTGA. The CDR3 DNA reads TGTGCCAGCAGCTTAGGGTGGGGGGCCAACGTCCTGACTTTC. Amino acid sequence: CASSLGWGANVLTF.

The CDR3 loop reads CASSPQVVSGNQPQHF. CDR3 nucleotides: TGTGCCAGCAGTCCCCAGGTAGTCTCGGGCAATCAGCCCCAGCATTTT. J is TRBJ1-5 and V is TRBV12-3 or TRBV12-4; D unclear. The V end lost 5 bases, the J end lost 2 bases, and 16 bases lay between the germline ends. This CDR3 contains 16 residues.

This chain joins TRBV20-1 and TRBJ2-5; 12 bases match TRBD2. The V gene end was trimmed by 0 bases and the J gene end by 5 bases; junction bases not matched to a gene: 4. CDR3 length equals 15 residues. In germline, CDR1 is DFQATT, CDR2 SNEGSKA (reference sequence). The CDR3 region has the DNA TGCAGTGCTAGAGACCCTAGCGGGGGGGACGAGACCCAGTACTTC. Its translation: CSARDPSGGDETQYF.

This sequence joins TRBV7-9 and TRBJ2-4; perhaps TRBD2 as D (5 bases). The CDR3 is 14 residues long. Per germline, CDR1 SEHNR and CDR2 FQNEAQ (reference sequence). The ends were cut back, 1 base at V and 3 bases at J, with 7 bases in the middle. For the CDR3, the DNA is TGTGCCAGCAGCTTAGTTCGGGACAAAAACATTCAGTACTTC. Protein: CASSLVRDKNIQYF.

The genes are TRBV19 and TRBJ2-2, with D possibly matching TRBD2 (5 bases). The CDR3 runs to 13 residues. CDR1 and CDR2 (germline): LNHDA, SQIVND (reference sequence). Trimming removed 3 bases at V and 7 bases at J, with 9 bases between. CDR3 in amino acids: CASSMRANGELFF. CDR3 nucleotides: TGTGCCAGTAGTATGAGGGCGAACGGGGAGCTGTTTTTT.

Here the CDR3 DNA reads TGTGCCAGCACCCGGGGGGAGATGGGGGCCAAAAACATTCAGTACTTC. Its protein is CASTRGEMGAKNIQYF. The V gene is TRBV9, the J gene TRBJ2-4, with TRBD2 identical over 7 bases. The V segment lost 6 bases and the J segment 1 base; nucleotides outside the gene matches: 10. CDR3 length equals 16 residues. Germline CDR1 SGDLS, CDR2 YYNGEE. The whole variable domain, remainder taken from reference TRBV9 and TRBJ2-4, is DSGVTQTPKHLITATGQRVTLRCSPRSGDLSVYWYQQSLDQGLQFLIQYYNGEERAKGNILERFSAQQFPDLHSELNLSSLELGDSALYFCASTRGEMGAKNIQYFGAGTRLSVL.

The chain recombines TRBV5-1 with TRBJ2-2; D call uncertain. Trimming cost V 4 bases and J 2 bases, with 12 bases left between them. Germline CDR1 reads SGHRS; CDR2 reads YFSETQ. The CDR3 sequence is 15 residues long. The CDR3 loop is CASSLDALNTGELFF. The CDR3 coding sequence is TGCGCCAGCAGCCTGGACGCTCTTAACACCGGGGAGCTGTTTTTT. Based on the CDR3 plus reference TRBV5-1 and TRBJ2-2, the full variable domain is KAGVTQTPRYLIKTRGQQVTLSCSPISGHRSVSWYQQTPGQGLQFLFEYFSETQRNKGNFPGRFSGRQFSNSRSEMNVSTLELGDSALYLCASSLDALNTGELFFGEGSRLTVL.

CDR3 sequence (DNA): TGCAGTGCTAGAGACCCCCTGGCGGGGGCCCAAGAGACCCAGTACTTC. This translates into CSARDPLAGAQETQYF. The rearrangement joins TRBV20-1 to TRBJ2-5, with TRBD2 as a possible D gene (7 bases). Germline-derived CDR1 and CDR2 are DFQATT and SNEGSKA (reference sequence). The CDR3 has 16 amino acids. The V and J ends lost 0 bases and 1 base respectively, with 15 bases between them.

This chain joins TRBV10-3 and TRBJ2-5; 10 bases map to TRBD2. Germline values: CDR1 ENHRY, CDR2 SYGVKD. The junction had 0 bases not matched to a gene; V was cut back by 2 bases and J by 0 bases. This CDR3 comprises 15 residues. In nucleotides, the CDR3 is TGTGCCATCAGTGAGAGCGGGGGGGACCAAGAGACCCAGTACTTC. This gives the protein CAISESGGDQETQYF.

CDR3 in amino acids: CASSKSEGGELFF. The CDR3 coding sequence is TGTGCCAGCAGCAAGTCCGAGGGCGGGGAGCTGTTTTTT. The V and J genes are TRBV2 and TRBJ2-2; possible D gene TRBD2, 5 bases. Trimming removed 6 bases at V and 7 bases at J, with 12 bases between. The CDR3 consists of 13 residues. CDR1 is SNHLY and CDR2 is FYNNEI in the germline V gene.

The chain combines TRBV6-6 with TRBJ2-1, with a weak D call TRBD1 (5 bases). CDR1 MNHNY and CDR2 SVGAGI come from the germline V gene (reference sequence). V was trimmed by 6 bases and J by 2 bases, leaving 11 bases between them. The CDR3 is 14 amino acids. The CDR3 coding sequence is TGTGCCAGCAGGCCCAGGGCCCCCTACAATGAGCAGTTCTTC. Protein product: CASRPRAPYNEQFF.

The sample holds one count of this clonotype. This chain uses TRBV12-3 or TRBV12-4 with TRBJ2-5; D call uncertain. Trimming stripped 3 bases from V and 6 bases from J, with 17 bases between. The CDR3 covers 15 residues. The CDR3 is CASSLSGVVFKTQYF. Here the CDR3 DNA reads TGTGCCAGCAGTTTGTCCGGTGTAGTGTTCAAGACCCAGTACTTC.

The chain recombines TRBV4-3 with TRBJ2-1; 8 bases agree with TRBD1. The CDR3 covers 16 residues. The germline V gene encodes CDR1 LGHNA and CDR2 YSLEER. V trimming: 1 base; J trimming: 9 bases; junction bases outside the gene matches: 11. CDR3 sequence reads: CASSQATQGAHSEQFF. The CDR3 DNA follows: TGCGCCAGCAGCCAAGCGACCCAGGGGGCGCATAGTGAGCAGTTCTTC.

This chain uses TRBV27 with TRBJ2-4; D is possibly TRBD1 (6 bases). Germline-derived CDR1 and CDR2 are MNHEY and SMNVEV (reference sequence). Trimming removed 2 bases at V and 5 bases at J, with 10 bases between. There are 14 residues in the CDR3. CDR3: CASSLKTGENIQYF. CDR3 coding DNA: TGTGCCAGCAGTTTAAAGACAGGCGAAAACATTCAGTACTTC.

V is TRBV6-2 or TRBV6-3 and J is TRBJ1-1, with a weak D call TRBD1 (5 bases). There are 12 residues in the CDR3. CDR1 is MNHEY and CDR2 is SVGEGT in the germline V gene. V shed 6 bases and J shed 10 bases, with 15 bases lying between them. The CDR3 sequence is CASRPPQGRAFF. DNA of the CDR3: TGTGCCAGCAGACCTCCGCAGGGTCGAGCTTTCTTT.